The 24 T cell receptor beta chains below were found in one sample sequenced in a study of identifying expanded T cells in peripheral blood. Libraries were prepared by immunoSEQ multiplex PCR; TCRdb keeps only in-frame clonotypes and omits some of them. The data hold approximately 56,000 clones, with about 80% observed a single time. The sample comprised blood. The receptors shown here come from a person aged 18 to 70 in good health.

The chain is built from TRBV27 and TRBJ2-7, with D uncertain. Trimming cost V 0 bases and J 5 bases, with 8 bases left between them. The CDR3 is 13 amino acids. Germline values: CDR1 MNHEY, CDR2 SMNVEV (reference sequence). CDR3 region: CASSLSAAHEQYF. The CDR3 region has the DNA TGTGCCAGCAGTTTATCGGCAGCCCACGAGCAGTACTTC.

This clone was seen once. The J gene is TRBJ2-3, the V gene TRBV6-5; D is unresolved. Germline V gene lookup returns CDR1 MNHEY and CDR2 SVGAGI. The V gene lost 0 bases and the J gene lost 1 base, with 8 bases spanning the gap. This CDR3 contains 15 residues. The CDR3 reads CASSYSFLRTDTQYF. CDR3 nucleotides: TGTGCCAGCAGTTACTCGTTTCTCCGCACAGATACGCAGTATTTT.

The genes are TRBV11-2 and TRBJ2-7; 10 positions match TRBD2. This CDR3 is 19 amino acids long. The germline gives CDR1 SGHAT, CDR2 FQNNGV. Trimming cost V 5 bases and J 2 bases; bases outside gene matches: 18. CDR3 protein: CASSTITRTSGFLPYEQYF. The CDR3 bases are TGTGCCAGCAGCACAATTACAAGGACTAGCGGTTTCTTGCCCTACGAGCAGTACTTC.

J is TRBJ2-1 and V is TRBV4-2; D perhaps matches TRBD1 (5 bases). Germline V gene data show CDR1 as LGHNA and CDR2 as YNFKEQ. CDR3 length: 17 residues. The ends were cut back, 0 bases at V and 0 bases at J, with 12 bases in the middle. The CDR3 loop is CASSQEKGLNSYNEQFF. DNA of the CDR3: TGTGCCAGCAGCCAAGAAAAGGGGCTAAACTCCTACAATGAGCAGTTCTTC.

The sample holds a few counts of this clone. The chain uses TRBV5-4 and TRBJ1-1, with TRBD1 identical over 8 bases. The V and J ends lost 5 bases and 0 bases, in that order; junction bases with no gene match: 6. This CDR3 region has 15 residues. Germline V gene data show CDR1 as SGHNT and CDR2 as YYREEE (reference sequence). In nucleotides, the CDR3 is TGTGCCAGCAGGATAGACAGGGGAATGAACACTGAAGCTTTCTTT. As protein: CASRIDRGMNTEAFF.

V and J are TRBV30 and TRBJ1-4; no firm D call. The CDR3 totals 13 residues. The V end lost 5 bases, the J end lost 7 bases, and 14 bases lay between the germline ends. Germline V gene lookup returns CDR1 GTSNPN and CDR2 SVGIG (reference sequence). The DNA for the CDR3 is TGTGCCTGGTTGCGGGGAGGCGGTGAAAAACTGTTTTTT. Translating it yields CAWLRGGGEKLFF.

The gene calls are TRBV6-5 and TRBJ1-1; TRBD1 aligns across 9 bases. V dropped 6 bases and J dropped 6; count of bases not matched to a gene: 11. Germline CDR1 reads MNHEY; CDR2 reads SVGAGI. The CDR3 consists of 15 residues. CDR3 nucleotides: TGTGCCAGCAGCTCCGGGACAGGGCGAAGGGCTGAAGCTTTCTTT. Protein: CASSSGTGRRAEAFF.

The V call is TRBV4-1, the J call TRBJ1-2, with D tentatively TRBD1 (5 bases). CDR3 length equals 17 residues. V shed 0 bases and J shed 3 bases, with 17 bases lying between them. Germline V gene sequence: CDR1 MGHRA, CDR2 YSYEKL. This CDR3 reads CASSQEGPGGIHYGYTF. CDR3 DNA sequence: TGCGCCAGCAGCCAAGAAGGCCCCGGGGGAATCCACTATGGCTACACCTTC.

The chain couples TRBV7-2 to TRBJ2-1; a possible D gene is TRBD2 (7 bases). This CDR3 comprises 15 residues. Germline V gene lookup returns CDR1 SGHTA and CDR2 FQGNSA. Trimming removed 2 bases from V and 9 bases from J, with 17 bases in between. The chain's CDR3 is CASSLWAGANGEQFF. DNA for the CDR3: TGTGCCAGCAGCTTATGGGCGGGGGCCAATGGTGAGCAGTTCTTC.

V gene TRBV5-6 combines with J gene TRBJ1-1; no reliable D call. The CDR3 is 13 amino acids. The V gene's germline CDR1 is SGHDT and CDR2 YYEEEE. The V end lost 4 bases, the J end lost 7 bases, and 14 bases lay between the germline ends. The CDR3 nucleotides read TGTGCCAGCAGCAAGGGCGGATTGCTTGAAGCTTTCTTT. This codes for CASSKGGLLEAFF.

The table lists this clone with a count of one. The chain couples TRBV30 to TRBJ1-5; TRBD1 is a possible D gene (5 bases). The germline V gene has CDR1 GTSNPN and CDR2 SVGIG (reference sequence). CDR3 length: 14 amino acids. Deletions cut 3 bases from V and 4 bases from J, with 13 bases between. The CDR3 nucleotides read TGTGCCTGGAGCGAATTTCAGGGTAATCAGCCCCAGCATTTT. It is translated as CAWSEFQGNQPQHF.

The J gene is TRBJ1-1, the V gene TRBV10-3; 8 bases agree with TRBD1. V was clipped by 6 bases and J by 1 base; unmatched bases: 1. This CDR3 is 13 amino acids long. CDR1 is ENHRY, CDR2 SYGVKD, per germline. This CDR3 is CAISRGPNTEAFF. The DNA for the CDR3 is TGTGCCATCAGCAGGGGGCCGAACACTGAAGCTTTCTTT.

The V and J genes are TRBV5-1 and TRBJ1-1; D uncertain. The CDR3 has 13 amino acids. The germline V gene has CDR1 SGHRS and CDR2 YFSETQ. Trimming left V 4 bases short and J 8 bases short, with 15 bases between. The CDR3 DNA follows: TGCGCCAGCAGCCGCGGTCGTACTGGCGAAGCTTTCTTT. Amino acid sequence: CASSRGRTGEAFF. Filled out from reference TRBV5-1 and TRBJ1-1, the complete variable domain reads KAGVTQTPRYLIKTRGQQVTLSCSPISGHRSVSWYQQTPGQGLQFLFEYFSETQRNKGNFPGRFSGRQFSNSRSEMNVSTLELGDSALYLCASSRGRTGEAFFGQGTRLTVV.

The J gene is TRBJ1-2, the V gene TRBV7-8; D gene unclear. The length of the CDR3 is 14 residues. Trimming shortened V by 0 bases and J by 4 bases, and 9 bases separated the two germline ends. The germline CDR1 and CDR2 sequences are SGHVS and FQNEAQ. CDR3 coding DNA: TGTGCCAGCAGCTTAGCGTCCGTTACCTATGGCTACACCTTC. Its protein is CASSLASVTYGYTF.

There are a few counts of this clone. This chain uses TRBV19 with TRBJ1-2; the D is unclear. The CDR3 is 13 residues long. Per the germline V gene, CDR1 is LNHDA and CDR2 is SQIVND (reference sequence). V was shortened by 5 bases and J by 6 bases, with 13 bases between the two germline ends. This CDR3 reads CASSPSLLDGYTF. The CDR3 DNA follows: TGTGCCAGTAGTCCCAGTCTTTTAGATGGCTACACCTTC.

The rearrangement joins TRBV6-6 to TRBJ2-7; D is ambiguous. Trimming removed 2 bases at V and 1 base at J, with 9 bases between. Per the germline V gene, CDR1 is MNHNY and CDR2 is SVGAGI (reference sequence). The CDR3 is 14 amino acids. This chain's CDR3 is CASSYARLSYEQYV. The CDR3 coding sequence is TGTGCCAGCAGTTACGCCCGTCTATCCTACGAGCAGTACGTC.

The CDR3 sequence is CASYKVGQETQYF. The CDR3 DNA follows: TGTGCCAGCTATAAAGTAGGGCAAGAGACCCAGTACTTC. The chain couples TRBV28 to TRBJ2-5; no firm D call. CDR3 length: 13 residues. V was shortened by 8 bases and J by 2 bases, with 12 bases between the two germline ends. Germline CDR1 MDHEN, CDR2 SYDVKM.

CDR3 region: CASSIARDTEAFF. In DNA, the CDR3 is TGTGCCAGTAGTATAGCAAGGGACACTGAAGCTTTCTTT. The chain carries TRBV19 and TRBJ1-1; no clear D. Per germline, CDR1 LNHDA and CDR2 SQIVND (reference sequence). This CDR3 spans 13 amino acids. V was shortened by 1 base and J by 3 bases, with 6 bases between the two germline ends.

This clone showed up just once. V gene TRBV19 combines with J gene TRBJ2-7; 11 nucleotides agree with TRBD1. V lost 6 bases and J lost 3; bases outside the gene matches: 7. The germline CDR1 and CDR2 sequences are LNHDA and SQIVND (reference sequence). The CDR3 has 15 residues. CDR3 DNA: TGTGCCAGTAGGCCAAAGGGACAGGGGGACTACGAGCAGTACTTC. This codes for CASRPKGQGDYEQYF.

This sequence joins TRBV7-9 and TRBJ2-3, with D perhaps given as TRBD1 or TRBD2 (6 bases each). This CDR3 is built from 13 residues. The ends were cut back, 5 bases at V and 4 bases at J, with 10 bases in the middle. Germline V lookup: CDR1 SEHNR, CDR2 FQNEAQ (reference sequence). The CDR3 region is CASSPRGPDTQYF. Here the CDR3 DNA reads TGTGCCAGCAGCCCCCGGGGGCCAGATACGCAGTATTTT. Full variable domain (outside the CDR3, taken from reference TRBV7-9 and TRBJ2-3): DTGVSQNPRHKITKRGQNVTFRCDPISEHNRLYWYRQTLGQGPEFLTYFQNEAQLEKSRLLSDRFSAERPKGSFSTLEIQRTEQGDSAMYLCASSPRGPDTQYFGPGTRLTVL.

The CDR3 nucleotides read TGTGCCAGCAGCCCGGAAACAGGGCGCTATGGCTACACCTTC. This sequence encodes CASSPETGRYGYTF. The rearrangement links TRBV5-8 to TRBJ1-2; maybe TRBD1 (6 bases). V was cut by 4 bases and J by 4 bases, with 14 bases left in between. Germline CDR1 SGHTS, CDR2 YDEGEE. The CDR3 contains 14 residues.

J is TRBJ2-3 and V is TRBV23-1; D remains unclear. TRBV23-1 is treated as an ORF (open reading frame) with a function not yet certain. CDR3 length: 13 amino acids. Trimming removed 7 bases at V and 1 base at J, with 9 bases between. CDR3 DNA: TGCGCCAGCAAGAGATCACGCACAGATACGCAGTATTTT. Its translation is CASKRSRTDTQYF.

The chain has TRBV4-3 and TRBJ2-1, with D unclear. This CDR3 is 16 amino acids long. Germline CDR1 reads LGHNA; CDR2 reads YSLEER. V dropped 4 bases and J dropped 5 bases, with 18 bases sitting between them. CDR3 loop: CASSPSALTPNNEQFF. CDR3 in DNA: TGCGCCAGCAGCCCCTCGGCCCTCACTCCTAACAATGAGCAGTTCTTC.

The chain combines TRBV25-1 with TRBJ2-1, with a possible D match to TRBD2 (6 bases). The CDR3 totals 15 residues. Germline values: CDR1 MGHDK, CDR2 SYGVNS. Trimming pared 6 bases from V and 2 bases from J, leaving 14 bases between. CDR3 in DNA: TGTGCCAGCAGGATCTTGGGGGGACCCTACAATGAGCAGTTCTTC. Translating it yields CASRILGGPYNEQFF.